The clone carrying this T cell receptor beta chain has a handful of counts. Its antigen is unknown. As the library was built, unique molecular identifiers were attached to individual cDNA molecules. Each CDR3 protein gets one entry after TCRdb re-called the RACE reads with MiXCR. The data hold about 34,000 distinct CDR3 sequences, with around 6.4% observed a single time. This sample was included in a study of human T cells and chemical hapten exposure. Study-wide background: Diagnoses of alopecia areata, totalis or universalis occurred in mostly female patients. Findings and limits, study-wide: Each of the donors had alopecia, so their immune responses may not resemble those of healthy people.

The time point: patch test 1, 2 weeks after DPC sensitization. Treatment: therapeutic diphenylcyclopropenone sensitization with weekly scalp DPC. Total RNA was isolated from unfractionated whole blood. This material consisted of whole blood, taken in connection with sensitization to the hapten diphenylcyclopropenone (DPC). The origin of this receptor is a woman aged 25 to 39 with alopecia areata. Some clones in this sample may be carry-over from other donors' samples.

DNA of the CDR3: TGTGCCAGCAGCCAAGGTTGGGCGGCGGCAGACGAAGCTTTCTTT. It specifies CASSQGWAAADEAFF. The chain carries TRBV4-2 and TRBJ1-1; D is unresolved. Per the germline V gene, CDR1 is LGHNA and CDR2 is YNFKEQ. The V and J ends lost 1 base and 8 bases respectively, with 17 bases between them. The CDR3 spans 15 residues.